These 27 T cell receptor beta chains were all obtained from the same sample, sequenced in a study of response to subunit inactivated influenza vaccine listed by TCRdb under 2018. Library construction relied on RT-PCR. This sample was sequenced with an Illumina HiSeq 2500. TCRdb reworked the public reads: Q25 trimming with fastp, MiXCR clone assembly, productive beta chains retained. Under each unique CDR3 protein, matching rows form one entry showing the most common genes and DNA. Present in this sample are approximately 200,000 distinct CDR3 sequences, around an eighth of which were seen just once. Approximately 25% of the sample comes from the top ten. The sample in question was CD8+ T cells sorted from PBMCs, obtained more than 4 days after vaccination. Receptors were obtained from a man aged 50 to 59 who received an inactivated influenza vaccine. Donor details come from another sample of the same person, matched by shared clones.

This clonotype was seen more than once but under ten times. The chain couples TRBV10-2 to TRBJ2-7; D is tentatively TRBD1 or TRBD2 (7 bases each). V was cut by 5 bases and J by 4 bases, with 18 bases left in between. CDR1 and CDR2 from the germline V gene are WSHSY and SAAADI. This CDR3 is built from 15 residues. As DNA, the CDR3 is TGCGCCAGCAGTCCCAGGGGGGGGGCATATTACGAGCAGTACTTC. Its translation is CASSPRGGAYYEQYF.

This clonotype was detected only a few times. The V call is TRBV4-1, the J call TRBJ1-1; maybe TRBD1 (5 bases). CDR1 and CDR2 (germline): MGHRA, YSYEKL. With 3 bases removed from V and 3 bases from J, the gap between germline ends came to 14 bases. The CDR3 loop spans 15 amino acids. Here the CDR3 DNA reads TGCGCCAGCAGCCACGGGCGGGGACTAGACACTGAAGCTTTCTTT. Translation gives CASSHGRGLDTEAFF.

A word on this clonotype: A junction boundary mismatches the germline segment, possibly from a read error. The rearrangement joins TRBV2 to TRBJ2-7; 9 nucleotides line up with TRBD1. The CDR3 has 15 residues. Germline V CDR1 and CDR2: SNHLY, FYNNEI. The CDR3 is CASSDTGTGSFEQYF. The CDR3 nucleotides read TGTGCCAGCAGTGACACCGGGACAGGGTCCTTCGAGCAGTACTTC.

This chain connects TRBV11-1 to TRBJ1-4; the D gene is possibly TRBD1 (6 bases). CDR3 size: 18 residues. Trimming shortened V by 5 bases and J by 0 bases, and 19 bases separated the two germline ends. Germline V gives CDR1 SGHAT, CDR2 FQDESV (reference sequence). The CDR3 coding sequence is TGTGCCAGCAGCGGAAGTCAGGGGCTCCCCGCAACTAATGAAAAACTGTTTTTT. Protein: CASSGSQGLPATNEKLFF.

The V and J genes are TRBV20-1 and TRBJ2-7, with D unclear. Germline loops: CDR1 DFQATT, CDR2 SNEGSKA (reference sequence). Trimming took 0 bases from V and 7 from J, leaving 19 bases between them. This CDR3 contains 15 residues. The CDR3: CSARDSSAPSREQYF. The CDR3 DNA reads TGCAGTGCTAGAGATTCCAGCGCTCCCTCTCGAGAGCAGTACTTC.

J is TRBJ2-1 and V is TRBV7-2, with D uncertain. Trimming took off 1 base at V and 2 bases at J, with 9 bases between the two ends. Per the germline V gene, CDR1 is SGHTA and CDR2 is FQGNSA. CDR3 length: 15 amino acids. Here the CDR3 reads CASSLELNPYNEQFF. CDR3 coding DNA: TGTGCCAGCAGCTTAGAACTGAACCCCTACAATGAGCAGTTCTTC.

This clonotype was recorded at least ten times. This chain connects TRBV20-1 to TRBJ1-2; the D is unclear. Germline-derived CDR1 and CDR2 are DFQATT and SNEGSKA (reference sequence). This CDR3 is built from 11 residues. The V end was cut by 0 bases, the J end by 6 bases, with 5 bases between. CDR3 in amino acids: CSARDTDGYTF. The CDR3, as DNA: TGCAGTGCTAGAGATACAGATGGCTACACCTTC.

Only a few counts were recorded for this clonotype. The J gene is TRBJ2-2, the V gene TRBV4-3; possible D gene TRBD1, 5 bases. The CDR3 contains 16 residues. Germline-derived CDR1 and CDR2 are LGHNA and YSLEER. V lost 6 bases, J lost 4 bases, and 18 bases lay in between. For the CDR3, the DNA is TGCGCCAGCAGGGACAACCCAGGGTCGGGCACCGGGGAGCTGTTTTTT. Amino acids: CASRDNPGSGTGELFF.

The chain couples TRBV3-1 to TRBJ2-1; the D gene is possibly TRBD2 (6 bases). Looked up from germline, CDR1 is LGHDT and CDR2 is YNNKEL (reference sequence). The V end was cut by 2 bases, the J end by 5 bases, with 16 bases between. The length of the CDR3 is 16 residues. The CDR3 nucleotides read TGTGCCAGCAGCCAAACTTTTTTGGGACTCCACAATGAGCAGTTCTTC. Its translation: CASSQTFLGLHNEQFF.

This clonotype was counted a few times. J is TRBJ2-1 and V is TRBV5-1, with 7 bases identical to TRBD2. This CDR3 region has 20 residues. Germline lookup yields CDR1 SGHRS and CDR2 YFSETQ. The ends lost 3 bases at V and 0 bases at J; junction bases unmatched: 18. CDR3 amino acids: CASSSPSGTTDNRSYNEQFF. The CDR3 bases are TGCGCCAGCAGCTCGCCCTCCGGGACTACCGATAACCGCTCCTACAATGAGCAGTTCTTC.

A few counts support this clonotype. This rearrangement joins TRBV5-1 to TRBJ2-1; 10 bases line up with TRBD2. Germline lookup yields CDR1 SGHRS and CDR2 YFSETQ. V was pared by 4 bases and J by 5 bases, with 3 bases of the junction left unmatched. The CDR3 totals 14 residues. CDR3 DNA: TGCGCCAGCAGCCAACTAGCGGGGCACAATGAGCAGTTCTTC. Translation gives CASSQLAGHNEQFF.

This clonotype turned up a few times. This chain uses TRBV9 with TRBJ2-1; D is uncertain. Germline V gene lookup returns CDR1 SGDLS and CDR2 YYNGEE. V lost 0 bases to trimming and J lost 9 bases, with 4 bases between them. This CDR3 has 11 amino acids. CDR3 bases: TGTGCCAGCAGCGTAGCATCTGAGCAGTTCTTC. This codes for CASSVASEQFF.

The gene calls are TRBV12-3 or TRBV12-4 and TRBJ2-5; D ambiguous. This CDR3 contains 11 residues. V was pared by 6 bases and J by 3 bases, with 5 bases between. CDR3 DNA sequence: TGTGCCAGCAGCCGAGAAGAGACCCAGTACTTC. Protein product: CASSREETQYF.

This clonotype has more than one count but fewer than ten. This chain connects TRBV12-3 or TRBV12-4 to TRBJ2-7; D is perhaps TRBD1 (6 bases). V was pared by 5 bases and J by 2 bases, with 13 bases between. The CDR3 contains 14 residues. The CDR3 sequence: CASSPGHPTYEQYF. CDR3 DNA sequence: TGTGCCAGCAGTCCGGGACACCCAACCTACGAGCAGTACTTC.

This clonotype was seen a few times. This chain uses TRBV19 with TRBJ1-4; 9 bases agree with TRBD1. Germline V gives CDR1 LNHDA, CDR2 SQIVND (reference sequence). The J segment lost 8 bases and the V segment lost 5 bases, leaving 12 bases of the junction unmatched. This CDR3 comprises 16 residues. The CDR3 region is CASSPAWTGASEKLFF. The DNA of the CDR3 is TGTGCCAGTAGTCCCGCCTGGACAGGGGCTTCGGAAAAACTGTTTTTT.

The rearrangement uses TRBV12-3 or TRBV12-4 and TRBJ2-2, with unresolved D. V was pared by 5 bases and J by 1 base, with 8 bases between. The CDR3 has 14 amino acids. CDR3 DNA sequence: TGTGCCAGCAGTCTGGCGGTGAACACCGGGGAGCTGTTTTTT. It is translated as CASSLAVNTGELFF.

This clonotype has just a few counts. CDR3 sequence reads: CASRSLAGVYNEQFF. The CDR3 bases are TGTGCCAGCAGGAGTCTAGCGGGAGTATACAATGAGCAGTTCTTC. This rearrangement joins TRBV2 to TRBJ2-1; 10 bases align to TRBD2. V lost 6 bases and J lost 4; bases outside the gene matches: 6. This CDR3 contains 15 residues. From germline, CDR1 is SNHLY and CDR2 FYNNEI.

This clonotype was detected only a few times. This chain links TRBV29-1 with TRBJ2-3; D is unresolved. V was cut by 7 bases and J by 1 base, with 12 bases left in between. Germline values: CDR1 SQVTM, CDR2 ANQGSEA. CDR3 length equals 13 residues. This chain's CDR3 is CSAQTSGTDTQYF. CDR3 nucleotide sequence: TGCAGCGCCCAGACCTCAGGCACAGATACGCAGTATTTT.

This clonotype was seen once. The CDR3 coding sequence is TGTGCCAGCGTGGTAGCAATGAATGAGCAGTTCTTC. Translation gives CASVVAMNEQFF. This sequence joins TRBV2 and TRBJ2-1, with D uncertain. This CDR3 spans 12 amino acids. CDR1 is SNHLY and CDR2 is FYNNEI in the germline V gene. V lost 8 bases and J 7 bases, leaving 12 bases between the germline ends.

The sample holds a few counts of this clonotype. The chain combines TRBV6-5 with TRBJ2-3; D unclear. Trimming shortened V by 4 bases and J by 5 bases, and 10 bases separated the two germline ends. Germline values: CDR1 MNHEY, CDR2 SVGAGI. The CDR3 is 13 residues long. The CDR3 DNA reads as TGTGCCAGCAGTTCCTATGTCGGAGATACGCAGTATTTT. This codes for CASSSYVGDTQYF.

This clonotype has just a few counts. The chain is built from TRBV4-3 and TRBJ2-5; D not certain. The V gene's germline CDR1 is LGHNA and CDR2 YSLEER. The CDR3 has 17 amino acids. Trimming removed 0 bases from V and 0 bases from J, with 14 bases in between. Written as DNA, the CDR3 is TGCGCCAGCAGCCAAGAGAAAGGCCTACCCCACCAAGAGACCCAGTACTTC. Translated: CASSQEKGLPHQETQYF.

The chain joins TRBV7-2 to TRBJ2-1; D remains ambiguous. V was clipped by 1 base and J by 10 bases, with 11 bases between them. Germline V lookup: CDR1 SGHTA, CDR2 FQGNSA. This CDR3 comprises 13 residues. CDR3 DNA sequence: TGTGCCAGCAGCTTAGGTCTAGGTGGGGAGCAGTTCTTC. It specifies CASSLGLGGEQFF.

This clonotype has just a few counts. The V and J genes are TRBV9 and TRBJ2-5, with D possibly being TRBD1 (5 bases). The CDR3 is 14 residues long. Germline V gene sequence: CDR1 SGDLS, CDR2 YYNGEE. Trimming removed 4 bases from V and 5 bases from J, with 15 bases in between. Here the CDR3 DNA reads TGTGCCAGCAGCACAACAGGAAGTCGGGAGACCCAGTACTTC. Its translation: CASSTTGSRETQYF.

A few counts support this clonotype. The V and J genes are TRBV28 and TRBJ2-1; 10 nucleotides align to TRBD2. The V segment lost 4 bases and the J segment 6 bases; nucleotides outside the gene matches: 12. The germline V gene encodes CDR1 MDHEN and CDR2 SYDVKM. The CDR3 contains 17 residues. The CDR3 DNA reads TGTGCCAGCAGTTCCCTCTCTCTAGCGGGAGCTCCCAATGAGCAGTTCTTC. Translating it yields CASSSLSLAGAPNEQFF.

The V and J genes are TRBV28 and TRBJ2-1; possible D gene TRBD2, 5 bases. V was shortened by 7 bases and J by 5 bases, with 15 bases between the two germline ends. The CDR3 loop spans 14 amino acids. CDR1 is MDHEN, CDR2 SYDVKM, per germline. The CDR3: CASIQSGGDNEQFF. CDR3 DNA: TGTGCCAGCATTCAAAGCGGTGGGGACAATGAGCAGTTCTTC.

This clonotype was seen more than once but under ten times. The chain joins TRBV7-2 to TRBJ2-5; the match to TRBD2 covers 10 bases. The CDR3 has 16 amino acids. CDR1 is SGHTA, CDR2 FQGNSA, per germline. The V and J ends lost 5 bases and 5 bases, in that order; junction bases with no gene match: 11. The CDR3 sequence: CASSTGGGLARETQYF. The CDR3 DNA sequence: TGTGCCAGCAGCACAGGGGGGGGACTAGCGAGGGAGACCCAGTACTTC.

This clonotype was detected only a few times. The chain links TRBV12-3 or TRBV12-4 to TRBJ2-2; 9 bases align to TRBD2. The J segment lost 6 bases and the V segment lost 1 base, leaving 6 bases of the junction unmatched. The CDR3 runs to 16 residues. For the CDR3, the DNA is TGTGCCAGCAGTTTAGTCGGACTAGCGTATTCCGGGGAGCTGTTTTTT. Residues: CASSLVGLAYSGELFF.